The 13 T cell receptor beta chains below come from one sample, sequenced in a study of blood T cells in healthy people across ages. PCR was performed a second time for roughly 7 to 12 cycles using a sample-barcoded 5' primer and a J-beta primer mix. TCRdb re-derived calls from the 5' RACE reads in MiXCR, one entry per CDR3 protein. The sample has roughly 830,000 distinct CDR3 sequences, around 62% seen once. What was sequenced was blood. The receptors were gathered from a man aged 25-40 years in good health.

CDR3 in DNA: TGCGCCAGCAGCCAAGATACTAACTGGGGAGAGACCCAGTACTTC. It codes for CASSQDTNWGETQYF. The rearrangement uses TRBV4-3 and TRBJ2-5; no clear D gene. V was cut by 0 bases and J by 4 bases, with 12 bases left in between. CDR3 length equals 15 residues. Germline values: CDR1 LGHNA, CDR2 YSLEER.

This chain joins TRBV30 and TRBJ1-2, with D possibly TRBD1 on 6 matching bases. This CDR3 spans 14 amino acids. CDR1 is GTSNPN and CDR2 is SVGIG in the germline V gene (reference sequence). Trimming cost V 4 bases and J 4 bases, with 16 bases left between them. In DNA, the CDR3 is TGTGCCTGGAATCGGTGGGGGCTAGTCTATGGCTACACCTTC. Its translation: CAWNRWGLVYGYTF.

This rearrangement joins TRBV28 to TRBJ2-5; 7 bases align to TRBD1. The CDR3 covers 16 residues. The V segment lost 3 bases and the J segment 2 bases; nucleotides outside the gene matches: 9. Germline values: CDR1 MDHEN, CDR2 SYDVKM. The CDR3: CASSFPRGMGQETQYF. The CDR3 bases are TGTGCCAGCAGTTTCCCCAGGGGGATGGGGCAAGAGACCCAGTACTTC.

This clonotype was seen only a few times. The chain employs TRBV7-9 and TRBJ2-5, with no clear D. V shed 3 bases and J shed 4 bases, with 12 bases lying between them. The CDR3 has 14 amino acids. CDR1 is SEHNR and CDR2 is FQNEAQ in the germline V gene (reference sequence). The CDR3 sequence is CASSLTVGGETQYF. The CDR3 region has the DNA TGTGCCAGCAGCTTGACTGTTGGCGGAGAGACCCAGTACTTC.

This chain joins TRBV15 and TRBJ1-1; D gene uncertain. CDR1 is LNHNV, CDR2 YYDKDF, per germline (reference sequence). CDR3 length equals 13 residues. The V end was cut by 5 bases, the J end by 1 base, with 8 bases between. The DNA for the CDR3 is TGTGCCACCAGCCCGAGGGCGAACACTGAAGCTTTCTTT. It translates to CATSPRANTEAFF.

This sequence joins TRBV5-1 and TRBJ2-6; 8 positions match TRBD1. Germline loops: CDR1 SGHRS, CDR2 YFSETQ. Trimming removed 1 base from V and 3 bases from J; junction bases left unmatched: 9. This CDR3 contains 18 residues. For the CDR3, the DNA is TGCGCCAGCAGCTTGTTTTTCCGGACAGGGTTTGGGGCCAACGTCCTGACTTTC. It encodes CASSLFFRTGFGANVLTF.

The chain couples TRBV6-5 to TRBJ2-5, with D perhaps TRBD1 or TRBD2 (5 bases each). This CDR3 spans 15 amino acids. Germline values: CDR1 MNHEY, CDR2 SVGAGI. V was trimmed by 2 bases and J by 2 bases, leaving 12 bases between them. CDR3 DNA sequence: TGTGCCAGCAGTTACAAGGGGACCGCGCAAGAGACCCAGTACTTC. This translates into CASSYKGTAQETQYF.

This clonotype was observed a handful of times. The rearrangement uses TRBV9 and TRBJ2-3, with TRBD2 identical over 11 bases. The CDR3 has 19 residues. CDR1 is SGDLS and CDR2 is YYNGEE in the germline V gene. J was trimmed by 0 bases and V by 0 bases; bases with no gene match: 9. The CDR3 region has the DNA TGTGCCAGCAGCGTAGAAGGACTAGCGGGCGAACCTAGCACAGATACGCAGTATTTT. Translated, it gives CASSVEGLAGEPSTDTQYF.

In the case of this clonotype: The conserved final phenylalanine or tryptophan is absent from the CDR3, which likely points to a read error. The V and J genes are TRBV5-6 and TRBJ1-6; D gene uncertain. Trimming cost V 3 bases and J 7 bases, with 14 bases left between them. Germline lookup yields CDR1 SGHDT and CDR2 YYEEEE. This CDR3 comprises 15 residues. CDR3 sequence reads: CASSSPRSGNSPLHI. As DNA, the CDR3 is TGTGCCAGCAGCTCTCCTAGGAGTGGGAATTCACCCCTCCACATT.

The chain uses TRBV11-2 and TRBJ1-6; D uncertain. The germline CDR1 and CDR2 sequences are SGHAT and FQNNGV. The CDR3 length is 16 residues. V was pared by 6 bases and J by 0 bases, with 12 bases between. The DNA for the CDR3 is TGTGCCAGCAGACGAACTCGAAGCTCCTATAATTCACCCCTCCACTTT. Translated: CASRRTRSSYNSPLHF.

The chain is built from TRBV9 and TRBJ2-1; 7 bases match TRBD2. The V and J ends lost 0 bases and 5 bases, in that order; junction bases with no gene match: 2. From germline, CDR1 is SGDLS and CDR2 YYNGEE. This CDR3 comprises 14 residues. The CDR3 DNA follows: TGTGCCAGCAGCGTAGGGGACTACAACAATGAGCAGTTCTTC. Its protein is CASSVGDYNNEQFF.

This clonotype has only a few counts. The chain carries TRBV4-3 and TRBJ2-1; no reliable D call. Germline V gene data show CDR1 as LGHNA and CDR2 as YSLEER. The CDR3 sequence is 11 residues long. V was trimmed by 0 bases and J by 10 bases, leaving 4 bases between them. For the CDR3, the DNA is TGCGCCAGCAGCCAAGACAGCGAGCAGTTCTTC. This gives the protein CASSQDSEQFF.

This clonotype was seen a few times. The V gene is TRBV14, the J gene TRBJ2-3; D perhaps matches TRBD2 (5 bases). This CDR3 is built from 18 residues. Germline CDR1 reads SGHDN; CDR2 reads FVKESK. The ends were cut back, 0 bases at V and 1 base at J, with 17 bases in the middle. The CDR3 nucleotides are TGTGCCAGCAGCCAAGAGAGGGCCCGGACCTCCCGCACAGATACGCAGTATTTT. Translated, it gives CASSQERARTSRTDTQYF.